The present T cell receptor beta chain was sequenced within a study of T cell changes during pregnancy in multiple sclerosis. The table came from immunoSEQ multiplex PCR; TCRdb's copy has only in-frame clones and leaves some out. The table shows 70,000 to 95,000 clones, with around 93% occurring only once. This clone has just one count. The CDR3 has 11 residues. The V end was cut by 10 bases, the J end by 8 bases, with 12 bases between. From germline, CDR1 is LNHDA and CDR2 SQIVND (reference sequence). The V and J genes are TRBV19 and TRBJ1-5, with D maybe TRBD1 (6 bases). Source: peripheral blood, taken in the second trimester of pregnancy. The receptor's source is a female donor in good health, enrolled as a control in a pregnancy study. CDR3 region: CAITEGEPQHF. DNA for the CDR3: TGTGCCATCACTGAGGGGGAGCCCCAGCATTTT.